The 12 T cell receptor beta chains reported below all come from one sample, sequenced in a study of control samples from healthy donors and cancer patients. Clones were sequenced by immunoSEQ multiplex PCR, and TCRdb holds only the in-frame ones, with some missing. Altogether roughly 170,000 clones are present, around 93% being singletons, with the ten largest covering roughly 4%. Sample: blood. The receptors come from a woman aged 55-69 years in good health.

J is TRBJ1-3 and V is TRBV15; no firm D call. The germline V gene encodes CDR1 LNHNV and CDR2 YYDKDF (reference sequence). Trimming shortened V by 0 bases and J by 4 bases, and 16 bases separated the two germline ends. This CDR3 has 17 amino acids. DNA of the CDR3: TGTGCCACCAGCAGAGATCTCGGAAGGCTAACCGGAAACACCATATATTTT. Translating it yields CATSRDLGRLTGNTIYF.

The chain recombines TRBV18 with TRBJ2-3; weak D call: TRBD1 (5 bases). V was trimmed by 5 bases and J by 4 bases, leaving 13 bases between them. Germline assignment: CDR1 KGHSH and CDR2 LQKENI. The CDR3 sequence is 14 residues long. CDR3 in amino acids: CASSTWGIADTQYF. The CDR3 DNA reads TGTGCCAGCTCAACATGGGGCATCGCAGATACGCAGTATTTT.

V gene TRBV18 combines with J gene TRBJ1-3; D remains ambiguous. The length of the CDR3 is 16 residues. V lost 0 bases to trimming and J lost 2 bases, with 11 bases between them. The germline gives CDR1 KGHSH, CDR2 LQKENI. CDR3 protein: CASSPPRDVAGNTIYF. In DNA, the CDR3 is TGTGCCAGCTCACCACCGCGGGATGTGGCTGGAAACACCATATATTTT.

The V call is TRBV7-2, the J call TRBJ2-1; D is unclear. Per the germline V gene, CDR1 is SGHTA and CDR2 is FQGNSA. This CDR3 spans 15 amino acids. V dropped 4 bases and J dropped 1 base, with 11 bases sitting between them. This chain's CDR3 is CASSSRQTSYNEQFF. In DNA form, the CDR3 reads TGTGCCAGCAGCTCGCGTCAGACGTCCTACAATGAGCAGTTCTTC.

The chain carries TRBV5-5 and TRBJ1-5; D uncertain. This CDR3 has 15 residues. CDR1 SGHKS and CDR2 YYEKEE come from the germline V gene (reference sequence). Trimming took off 0 bases at V and 2 bases at J, with 9 bases between the two ends. The CDR3 nucleotides are TGTGCCAGCAGCTTGGAAGCCGGGGGCAATCAGCCCCAGCATTTT. Protein: CASSLEAGGNQPQHF.

This clone appeared once. This chain links TRBV2 with TRBJ2-4; perhaps TRBD2 as D (6 bases). Per germline, CDR1 SNHLY and CDR2 FYNNEI. V was trimmed by 5 bases and J by 6 bases, leaving 11 bases between them. The CDR3 is made up of 13 amino acids. DNA of the CDR3: TGTGCCAGCAGTCGGGACTTCCGAAACATTCAGTACTTC. Its protein product is CASSRDFRNIQYF.

The genes are TRBV27 and TRBJ1-5; no firm D call. CDR3 length equals 14 residues. CDR1 MNHEY and CDR2 SMNVEV come from the germline V gene (reference sequence). The V gene lost 3 bases and the J gene lost 2 bases, with 8 bases spanning the gap. The CDR3 reads CASSFGLGNQPQHF. Here the CDR3 DNA reads TGTGCCAGCAGTTTCGGGTTGGGCAATCAGCCCCAGCATTTT.

The chain uses TRBV7-3 and TRBJ2-1; TRBD1 matches 10 bases. Germline CDR1 is SGHTA and CDR2 is FQGTGA. This CDR3 is 15 amino acids long. Trimming cost V 3 bases and J 6 bases; bases outside gene matches: 5. The CDR3 protein is CASSFGGQGSNEQFF. The CDR3 DNA reads TGTGCCAGCAGCTTCGGGGGACAGGGGAGCAATGAGCAGTTCTTC.

The rearrangement links TRBV15 to TRBJ1-2; D unresolved. V dropped 0 bases and J dropped 4 bases, with 15 bases sitting between them. Germline V gene data show CDR1 as LNHNV and CDR2 as YYDKDF (reference sequence). The CDR3 runs 16 residues. The CDR3 coding sequence is TGTGCCACCAGCAGAGATCTCGTGGGCGCAAGCTATGGCTACACCTTC. Translation: CATSRDLVGASYGYTF.

The chain is built from TRBV7-8 and TRBJ1-5; D is unclear. This CDR3 comprises 14 residues. Germline V gives CDR1 SGHVS, CDR2 FQNEAQ. The germline V and J ends were trimmed by 1 base and 9 bases, with 13 bases remaining between them. The CDR3 region is CASSLGAPIRPQHF. CDR3 sequence (DNA): TGTGCCAGCAGCTTAGGAGCCCCAATACGGCCCCAGCATTTT. Filled out from reference TRBV7-8 and TRBJ1-5, the complete variable domain reads GAGVSQSPRYKVAKRGQDVALRCDPISGHVSLFWYQQALGQGPEFLTYFQNEAQLDKSGLPSDRFFAERPEGSVSTLKIQRTQQEDSAVYLCASSLGAPIRPQHFGDGTRLSIL.

V usage is TRBV18 and J usage is TRBJ1-5; D unresolved. The V gene's germline CDR1 is KGHSH and CDR2 LQKENI. The germline V and J ends were trimmed by 8 bases and 2 bases, with 7 bases remaining between them. The CDR3 sequence is 12 residues long. The CDR3 nucleotides are TGTGCCAGCCGGGATCGCAATCAGCCCCAGCATTTT. Residues: CASRDRNQPQHF. Filled out from reference TRBV18 and TRBJ1-5, the complete variable domain reads NAGVMQNPRHLVRRRGQEARLRCSPMKGHSHVYWYRQLPEEGLKFMVYLQKENIIDESGMPKERFSAEFPKEGPSILRIQQVVRGDSAAYFCASRDRNQPQHFGDGTRLSIL.

The V call is TRBV7-2, the J call TRBJ1-2; D remains ambiguous. Trimming pared 1 base from V and 8 bases from J, leaving 11 bases between. Germline values: CDR1 SGHTA, CDR2 FQGNSA. There are 13 residues in the CDR3. The CDR3 DNA follows: TGTGCCAGCAGCTTAGTGGAGGGCGAGGGCTACACCTTC. This codes for CASSLVEGEGYTF.